Shown below are 26 T cell receptor beta chains from a single sample sequenced in a study of HIV-infected patients and healthy controls. Alpha and beta constant-region primers primed reverse transcription of about 0.5 ug RNA. Separate chain-specific third strand synthesis with multiplexing indices produced the alpha and beta libraries. TCRdb analysed the 5' RACE reads with MiXCR anew, one entry per CDR3 protein. The profile shows approximately 9,400 distinct CDR3 sequences, approximately 8% of them singletons. The repertoire came from unfractionated whole blood and reflected all unsorted peripheral T cells. The sequencing input was blood. The receptors derive from an adult in good health.

This clonotype showed up just a few times. The chain uses TRBV10-3 and TRBJ2-3, with D possibly matching TRBD2 (6 bases). The V and J ends lost 6 bases and 6 bases respectively, with 19 bases between them. Germline CDR1 is ENHRY and CDR2 is SYGVKD. The CDR3 is 15 amino acids. In nucleotides, the CDR3 is TGTGCCATCAGGCGGGGCTTCTTAGGGCCCGATACGCAGTATTTT. Residues: CAIRRGFLGPDTQYF.

This clonotype has at least ten counts. The chain uses TRBV19 and TRBJ2-1; 9 bases align to TRBD2. The CDR3 consists of 16 residues. Germline-derived CDR1 and CDR2 are LNHDA and SQIVND (reference sequence). After removal of 5 bases from V and 5 bases from J, the junction contained 10 bases not matched to a gene. CDR3 sequence reads: CASSGLASQNHNEQFF. The CDR3 DNA follows: TGTGCCAGTAGTGGACTAGCGTCCCAGAACCACAATGAGCAGTTCTTC.

This clonotype was picked up many times. The chain joins TRBV5-4 to TRBJ2-1; D gene uncertain. The V end lost 0 bases, the J end lost 10 bases, and 5 bases lay between the germline ends. Germline values: CDR1 SGHNT, CDR2 YYREEE (reference sequence). The CDR3 totals 11 residues. In DNA, the CDR3 is TGTGCCAGCAGCTTGGATGTCGAGCAGTTCTTC. It yields the protein CASSLDVEQFF.

This clonotype was seen many times. This chain links TRBV7-2 with TRBJ2-7; D may be TRBD1 (6 bases). The CDR3 runs to 15 residues. Germline V gene lookup returns CDR1 SGHTA and CDR2 FQGNSA. The V gene lost 3 bases and the J gene lost 0 bases, with 12 bases spanning the gap. CDR3 sequence reads: CASSFDQGYSYEQYF. Written as DNA, the CDR3 is TGTGCCAGCAGCTTCGACCAGGGGTACTCCTACGAGCAGTACTTC.

This clonotype rates as medium-sized. The V call is TRBV7-2, the J call TRBJ1-3, with 10 nucleotides matching TRBD1. The length of the CDR3 is 16 residues. The V gene end was trimmed by 3 bases and the J gene end by 1 base; junction bases not matched to a gene: 3. CDR1 and CDR2 (germline): SGHTA, FQGNSA. The CDR3 sequence: CASSLTGGASGNTIYF. The CDR3 DNA reads TGTGCCAGCAGCTTGACAGGGGGCGCTTCTGGAAACACCATATATTTT.

This clonotype is labeled as medium-sized (0.01 to 0.1%). An end of the junction does not agree with germline; a read error may underlie this. This sequence joins TRBV2 and TRBJ2-5; the D is unclear. Germline CDR1 SNHLY, CDR2 FYNNEI. The CDR3 sequence is 13 residues long. The CDR3 is CASSEGSQGTQYF. The CDR3 nucleotides are TGTGCCAGCAGTGAGGGCAGCCAAGGGACCCAGTACTTC.

This clonotype was counted at least ten times. J is TRBJ2-2 and V is TRBV6-2 or TRBV6-3, with unresolved D. Germline assignment: CDR1 MNHEY and CDR2 SVGEGT. Trimming cost V 6 bases and J 6 bases, with 14 bases left between them. The CDR3 spans 14 residues. CDR3 in DNA: TGTGCCAGCAGAGGACCCGGCAAAGCCGGGGAGCTGTTTTTT. Protein sequence: CASRGPGKAGELFF.

V and J are TRBV7-2 and TRBJ1-1; 9 nucleotides agree with TRBD1. CDR3 length equals 12 residues. The germline V gene has CDR1 SGHTA and CDR2 FQGNSA. V dropped 6 bases and J dropped 11; count of bases not matched to a gene: 7. The CDR3 bases are TGTGCCAGCAGTTCACAGGGGGCGAAGGCTTTCTTT. This translates into CASSSQGAKAFF.

This clonotype turned up a few times. This chain uses TRBV29-1 with TRBJ2-1; TRBD2 agrees at 12 bases. This CDR3 has 14 residues. The V and J ends lost 7 bases and 6 bases, in that order; junction bases with no gene match: 7. Germline V gives CDR1 SQVTM, CDR2 ANQGSEA. The CDR3 reads CSGTTSGGTNEQFF. The CDR3 DNA is TGCAGCGGGACAACTAGCGGGGGGACCAATGAGCAGTTCTTC.

This clonotype showed up many times. The rearrangement uses TRBV6-5 and TRBJ2-1, with 10 positions matching TRBD2. Germline values: CDR1 MNHEY, CDR2 SVGAGI. Trimming cost V 2 bases and J 8 bases; bases outside gene matches: 6. The CDR3 is 15 amino acids. CDR3 protein: CASSYKAGGPDEQFF. Written as DNA, the CDR3 is TGTGCCAGCAGTTACAAAGCGGGAGGGCCAGATGAGCAGTTCTTC.

This clonotype was observed at least ten times. The chain uses TRBV5-6 and TRBJ1-5; tentatively, D is TRBD1 (5 bases). This CDR3 is 13 amino acids long. Trimming cost V 4 bases and J 7 bases, with 12 bases left between them. Germline values: CDR1 SGHDT, CDR2 YYEEEE. For the CDR3, the DNA is TGTGCCAGCAGCAGGGGCTTTGGACAGCCCCAGCATTTT. It translates to CASSRGFGQPQHF.

This clonotype was found many times. The rearrangement links TRBV29-1 to TRBJ2-1; D remains ambiguous. The germline V gene has CDR1 SQVTM and CDR2 ANQGSEA. This CDR3 has 12 amino acids. Trimming shortened V by 3 bases and J by 6 bases, and 9 bases separated the two germline ends. In nucleotides, the CDR3 is TGCAGCGTTGAGATACAGCCCAATGAGCAGTTCTTC. This encodes CSVEIQPNEQFF.

This clonotype was seen repeatedly, ten times or more. The chain carries TRBV9 and TRBJ1-1, with D hard to call. The germline CDR1 and CDR2 sequences are SGDLS and YYNGEE. The CDR3 spans 13 residues. Trimming stripped 7 bases from V and 1 base from J, with 11 bases between. CDR3 protein: CASGVQRNTEAFF. CDR3 DNA: TGTGCCAGCGGAGTACAGAGGAACACTGAAGCTTTCTTT.

This clonotype was found many times. The chain is built from TRBV6-5 and TRBJ2-1; the match to TRBD2 covers 7 bases. Germline lookup yields CDR1 MNHEY and CDR2 SVGAGI. This CDR3 is 15 amino acids long. Trimming cost V 6 bases and J 5 bases; bases outside gene matches: 10. The CDR3 reads CASSPGSGVHNEQFF. CDR3 in DNA: TGTGCCAGCAGCCCCGGGAGCGGGGTCCACAATGAGCAGTTCTTC.

By frequency in the sample, this clonotype is medium-sized. The chain joins TRBV5-1 to TRBJ2-3, with 15 bases fitting TRBD2. The length of the CDR3 is 17 residues. The trim removed 4 bases at V and 4 bases at J, leaving 7 bases unmatched. Germline loops: CDR1 SGHRS, CDR2 YFSETQ. The CDR3, as DNA: TGCGCCAGCAGCCTCGGACTAGCGGGGGGGCTGGCAGATACGCAGTATTTT. It specifies CASSLGLAGGLADTQYF.

This clonotype was picked up many times. J is TRBJ2-7 and V is TRBV4-1, with TRBD1 as a possible D gene (5 bases). V was cut by 2 bases and J by 5 bases, with 13 bases left in between. The V gene's germline CDR1 is MGHRA and CDR2 YSYEKL. The CDR3 has 14 residues. The CDR3 sequence is CASSQPQGTNEQYF. The CDR3 bases are TGCGCCAGCAGCCAACCGCAGGGTACCAACGAGCAGTACTTC.

The chain couples TRBV7-9 to TRBJ1-4; no clear D gene. V lost 5 bases, J lost 0 bases, and 22 bases lay in between. Germline assignment: CDR1 SEHNR and CDR2 FQNEAQ (reference sequence). CDR3 length: 19 amino acids. CDR3 DNA sequence: TGTGCCAGCAGCCAGCCCAAGCCCGGACCTTATGCAACTAATGAAAAACTGTTTTTT. Translating it yields CASSQPKPGPYATNEKLFF.

This clonotype qualifies as medium-sized. The V and J genes are TRBV4-1 and TRBJ2-5, with 8 bases lining up with TRBD2. V shed 0 bases, J shed 4 bases, and the junction held 1 base outside the gene matches. Germline CDR1 is MGHRA and CDR2 is YSYEKL. This CDR3 region has 14 residues. The CDR3 bases are TGCGCCAGCAGCCAAGACAGCGGGAGAGAGACCCAGTACTTC. It codes for CASSQDSGRETQYF.

This clonotype was picked up many times. The V gene is TRBV20-1, the J gene TRBJ2-3; 7 positions match TRBD1. J lost 2 bases, V lost 5 bases, and 19 bases had no gene match. The CDR3 runs 18 residues. Germline V gene lookup returns CDR1 DFQATT and CDR2 SNEGSKA (reference sequence). The CDR3 reads CSARLLPSTGSHTDTQYF. The CDR3 DNA sequence: TGCAGTGCTCGCCTTTTACCGTCGACAGGGTCCCACACAGATACGCAGTATTTT.

In its sample, this clonotype was seen a few times. The chain carries TRBV5-4 and TRBJ2-1; D is possibly TRBD2 (7 bases). The V and J ends lost 6 bases and 3 bases respectively, with 13 bases between them. The CDR3 runs 14 residues. Germline CDR1 reads SGHNT; CDR2 reads YYREEE (reference sequence). The CDR3 loop is CASTRGGGYNEQFF. CDR3 sequence (DNA): TGTGCCAGCACCAGGGGCGGGGGCTACAATGAGCAGTTCTTC. The full variable domain, rest sourced from reference TRBV5-4 and TRBJ2-1, is ETGVTQSPTHLIKTRGQQVTLRCSSQSGHNTVSWYQQALGQGPQFIFQYYREEENGRGNFPPRFSGLQFPNYSSELNVNALELDDSALYLCASTRGGGYNEQFFGPGTRLTVL.

This clonotype is medium-sized by share. The genes are TRBV7-8 and TRBJ2-3, with 14 bases that match TRBD2. Germline CDR1 reads SGHVS; CDR2 reads FQNEAQ. V dropped 5 bases and J dropped 4; count of bases not matched to a gene: 5. The CDR3 consists of 16 residues. The CDR3 here is CASSGMGLAGADTQYF. The DNA of the CDR3 is TGTGCCAGCAGCGGTATGGGACTAGCGGGAGCAGATACGCAGTATTTT. Variable domain in full (rest from reference TRBV7-8 and TRBJ2-3): GAGVSQSPRYKVAKRGQDVALRCDPISGHVSLFWYQQALGQGPEFLTYFQNEAQLDKSGLPSDRFFAERPEGSVSTLKIQRTQQEDSAVYLCASSGMGLAGADTQYFGPGTRLTVL.

Relative to its sample, this clonotype is medium-sized. The chain uses TRBV6-6 and TRBJ2-6, with D unresolved. Trimming took 2 bases from V and 0 from J, leaving 5 bases between them. Germline loops: CDR1 MNHNY, CDR2 SVGAGI (reference sequence). The CDR3 loop spans 15 amino acids. CDR3: CASSYERSGANVLTF. The CDR3 region has the DNA TGTGCCAGCAGTTACGAGCGCTCTGGGGCCAACGTCCTGACTTTC.

The V and J genes are TRBV4-1 and TRBJ2-5; 7 bases are shared with TRBD2. V was clipped by 2 bases and J by 2 bases; unmatched bases: 5. Germline CDR1 MGHRA, CDR2 YSYEKL. The CDR3 has 15 amino acids. The CDR3 loop reads CASSQRDYRQETQYF. CDR3 DNA: TGCGCCAGCAGCCAACGGGACTACCGACAAGAGACCCAGTACTTC.

Only a few counts were recorded for this clonotype. The V and J genes are TRBV5-1 and TRBJ2-7; TRBD2 agrees at 7 bases. Per the germline V gene, CDR1 is SGHRS and CDR2 is YFSETQ. V lost 1 base, J lost 0 bases, and 4 bases stayed unmatched. This CDR3 region has 15 residues. CDR3 nucleotide sequence: TGCGCCAGCAGCTTGTTACTAGCGAACTCCTACGAGCAGTACTTC. Amino acids: CASSLLLANSYEQYF. The entire variable domain, with the rest obtained from reference TRBV5-1 and TRBJ2-7, is as follows: KAGVTQTPRYLIKTRGQQVTLSCSPISGHRSVSWYQQTPGQGLQFLFEYFSETQRNKGNFPGRFSGRQFSNSRSEMNVSTLELGDSALYLCASSLLLANSYEQYFGPGTRLTVT.

This sequence joins TRBV7-2 and TRBJ1-5; unclear D gene. Between the trimmed V and J ends, which lost 5 bases and 0 bases, there was a span of 8 bases. Germline lookup yields CDR1 SGHTA and CDR2 FQGNSA. The length of the CDR3 is 14 residues. The CDR3 loop reads CASSEAYSNQPQHF. The CDR3 region has the DNA TGTGCCAGCAGCGAAGCCTATAGCAATCAGCCCCAGCATTTT.

This clonotype was counted only a few times. The rearrangement links TRBV24-1 to TRBJ1-6; D not certain. The ends were cut back, 2 bases at V and 14 bases at J, with 15 bases in the middle. Per germline, CDR1 KGHDR and CDR2 SFDVKD. The CDR3 sequence is 14 residues long. For the CDR3, the DNA is TGTGCCACCAGTGATTCCCGACTGCCCGGGACCCTCCACTTT. It encodes CATSDSRLPGTLHF.